The clone carrying this T cell receptor beta chain was detected once. As yet, its antigen is unknown. TCRdb's copy holds only in-frame clones and misses some; the assay was immunoSEQ multiplex PCR. The sample records approximately 49,000 clones, just over 70% being singletons. These data belong to a study of STAT5B mutations in CD4+ large granular lymphocyte leukemia. Turning to the study itself: The CDR3 'QG' motif was associated with a particular HLA allele among healthy donors. Findings of the study overall: Patient CD4-sorted repertoires stayed more clonal than healthy ones after leukemic-clone removal. 8/27 top patient clones versus 2/35 control clones were TRBV06-family.

The CDR3 runs to 14 residues. Germline CDR1 and CDR2: SGHNT and YENEEA. The V gene lost 4 bases and the J gene lost 5 bases, with 11 bases spanning the gap. Buffy coats from healthy blood donors served as controls. The chain has TRBV11-3 and TRBJ2-2; D might be TRBD1 (6 bases). This TCR came from a human donor in good health. The sequenced material came from CD4+ T cells from blood buffy coats. The DNA for the CDR3 is TGTGCCAGCAGCTCGGGACAAGCTACCGGGGAGCTGTTTTTT. It specifies CASSSGQATGELFF.